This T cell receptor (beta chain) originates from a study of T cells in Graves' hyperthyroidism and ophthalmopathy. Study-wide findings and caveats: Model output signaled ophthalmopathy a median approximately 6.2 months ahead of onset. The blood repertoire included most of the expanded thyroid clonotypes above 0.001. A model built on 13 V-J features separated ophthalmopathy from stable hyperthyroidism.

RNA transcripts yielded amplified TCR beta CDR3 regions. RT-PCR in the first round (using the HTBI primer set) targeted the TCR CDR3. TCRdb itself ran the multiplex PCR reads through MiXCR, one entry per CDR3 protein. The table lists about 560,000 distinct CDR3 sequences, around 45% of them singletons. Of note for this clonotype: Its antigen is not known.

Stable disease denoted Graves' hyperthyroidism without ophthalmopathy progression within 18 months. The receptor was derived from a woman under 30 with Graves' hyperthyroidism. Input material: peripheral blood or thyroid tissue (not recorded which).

The chain's CDR3 is CATSGGSPGLALETQYF. The CDR3 DNA follows: TGTGCCACCAGTGGGGGGTCACCGGGACTAGCATTGGAGACCCAGTACTTC. J is TRBJ2-5 and V is TRBV24-1, with TRBD2 matching 9 bases. V shed 5 bases and J 5 bases; nucleotides not matched to a gene: 14. The CDR3 totals 17 residues. CDR1 and CDR2 (germline): KGHDR, SFDVKD.